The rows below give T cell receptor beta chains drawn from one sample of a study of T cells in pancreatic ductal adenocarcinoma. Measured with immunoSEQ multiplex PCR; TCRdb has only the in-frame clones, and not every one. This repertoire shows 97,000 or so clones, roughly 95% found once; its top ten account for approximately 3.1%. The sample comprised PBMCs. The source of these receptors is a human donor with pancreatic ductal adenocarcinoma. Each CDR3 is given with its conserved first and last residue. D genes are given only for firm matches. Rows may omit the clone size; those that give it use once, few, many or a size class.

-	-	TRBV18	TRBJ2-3	CASSPSLTGALEYF	TGTGCCAGCTCACCATCGTTAACTGGGGCATTGGAGTATTTT
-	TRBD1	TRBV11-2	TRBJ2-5	CASRPTGTGGQTQYF	TGTGCCAGCAGACCGACCGGGACAGGCGGTCAGACCCAGTACTTC
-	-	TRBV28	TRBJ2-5	CASSLERLRVTQYF	TGTGCCAGCAGTTTAGAGAGGCTAAGAGTGACCCAGTACTTC
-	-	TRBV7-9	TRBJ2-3	CASIGSSAPDTQYF	TGTGCCAGCATAGGCTCTAGCGCACCAGATACGCAGTATTTT
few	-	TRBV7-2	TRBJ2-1	CASSPGQTGYNEQFF	TGTGCCAGCAGCCCCGGACAAACCGGCTACAATGAGCAGTTCTTC
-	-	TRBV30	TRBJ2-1	CACPFRGLSNEQFF	TGTGCCTGCCCCTTTCGAGGGCTGAGCAATGAGCAGTTCTTC
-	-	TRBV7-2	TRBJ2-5	CASSRTSRGETQYF	TGTGCCAGCAGCCGGACTAGCAGGGGGGAGACCCAGTACTTC
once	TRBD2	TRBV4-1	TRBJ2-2	CASSQDSGDSGATGELFF	TGCGCCAGCAGCCAAGATAGCGGGGATAGCGGAGCCACCGGGGAGCTGTTTTTT
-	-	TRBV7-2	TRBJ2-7	CASGAVSGEKQYF	TGTGCCAGCGGAGCGGTCTCGGGTGAGAAGCAGTACTTC
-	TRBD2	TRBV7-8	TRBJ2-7	CASSQTGTSYEQYF	TGTGCCAGCAGCCAGACCGGGACTAGCTACGAGCAGTACTTC
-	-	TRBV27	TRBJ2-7	CASSARGSYEQYF	TGTGCCAGCAGTGCCCGAGGCTCCTACGAGCAGTACTTC
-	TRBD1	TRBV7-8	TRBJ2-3	CASSTQMTGGDGDTDTQYF	TGTGCCAGCAGCACCCAAATGACAGGGGGCGATGGAGACACAGATACGCAGTATTTT
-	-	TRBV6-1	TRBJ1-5	CASSRTEDQPQHF	TGTGCCAGCAGCCGGACGGAGGATCAGCCCCAGCATTTT
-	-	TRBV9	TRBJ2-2	CASSVARDRLLGQATGELFF	TGTGCCAGCAGCGTAGCTAGAGACAGGCTATTAGGTCAAGCCACCGGGGAGCTGTTTTTT
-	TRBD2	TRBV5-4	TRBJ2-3	CASSLRTSGTDTQYF	TGTGCCAGCAGCCTAAGGACTAGCGGCACAGATACGCAGTATTTT
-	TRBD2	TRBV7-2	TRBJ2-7	CASSSGGGYEQYF	TGTGCCAGCAGCTCGGGCGGGGGTTACGAGCAGTACTTC
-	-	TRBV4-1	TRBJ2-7	CASSPTLTENSYEQYF	TGCGCCAGCAGCCCCACGCTCACGGAGAACTCCTACGAGCAGTACTTC
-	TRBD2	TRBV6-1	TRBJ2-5	CASTGGEITAQYF	TGTGCCAGCACGGGGGGGGAGATAACGGCCCAGTACTTC
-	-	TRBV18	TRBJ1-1	CASSPIQGSGTEAFF	TGTGCCAGCTCACCGATACAGGGATCGGGTACTGAAGCTTTCTTT
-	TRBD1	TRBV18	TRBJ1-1	CASSRAGGGLNTEAFF	TGTGCCAGCTCACGGGCAGGGGGCGGGCTGAACACTGAAGCTTTCTTT
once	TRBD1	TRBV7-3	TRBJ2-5	CASSPGQAPQETQYF	TGTGCCAGCAGCCCGGGACAGGCACCGCAAGAGACCCAGTACTTC
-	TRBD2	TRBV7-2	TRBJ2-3	CASSTRLAGRTDTQYF	TGTGCCAGCAGCACCCGACTAGCGGGACGCACAGATACGCAGTATTTT
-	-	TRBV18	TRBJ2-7	CASSPNRAYEQYF	TGTGCCAGCTCACCAAACAGAGCCTACGAGCAGTACTTC
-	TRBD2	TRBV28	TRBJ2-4	CASSLGGVAKNIQYF	TGTGCCAGCAGTTTGGGGGGGGTAGCCAAAAACATTCAGTACTTC
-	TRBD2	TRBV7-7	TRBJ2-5	CASSLRTRLGETQYF	TGTGCTAGCAGCTTACGGACTAGACTGGGGGAGACCCAGTACTTC
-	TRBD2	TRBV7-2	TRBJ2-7	CASRGSAGYEQYF	TGTGCCAGCCGGGGCTCAGCGGGATACGAGCAGTACTTC
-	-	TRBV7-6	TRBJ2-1	CASSLVGPQGEQFF	TGTGCCAGCAGCTTAGTGGGCCCGCAGGGTGAGCAGTTCTTC
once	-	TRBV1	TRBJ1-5	CTSRMDSCLFSNQPQHF	TGCACCAGCCGGATGGACAGCTGTTTATTTAGCAATCAGCCCCAGCATTTT
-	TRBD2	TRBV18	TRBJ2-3	CASSPLLAGLGDTQYF	TGTGCCAGCTCACCACTCCTAGCGGGATTGGGAGATACGCAGTATTTT
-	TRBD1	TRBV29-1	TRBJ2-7	CSVRGSYEQYF	TGCAGCGTCAGGGGGTCCTACGAGCAGTACTTC
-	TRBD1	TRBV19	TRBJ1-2	CASSTGQGNYGYTF	TGTGCCAGTAGTACGGGACAGGGGAACTATGGCTACACCTTC
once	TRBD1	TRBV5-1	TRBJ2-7	CASSLGDRGIEQYF	TGCGCCAGCAGCTTGGGCGACAGGGGTATCGAGCAGTACTTC
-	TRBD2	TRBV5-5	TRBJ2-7	CASSFSTSGYEQYF	TGTGCCAGCAGCTTTTCGACTAGCGGGTACGAGCAGTACTTC
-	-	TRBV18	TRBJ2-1	CASSPGDTWSKEQFF	TGTGCCAGCTCACCTGGGGACACCTGGTCGAAGGAGCAGTTCTTC
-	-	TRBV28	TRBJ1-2	CASSAVDYGYTF	TGTGCCAGCAGTGCGGTGGACTATGGCTACACCTTC
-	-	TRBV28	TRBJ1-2	CASSRGYYGYTF	TGTGCCAGCAGTAGGGGGTACTATGGCTACACCTTC
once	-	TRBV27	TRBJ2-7	CASRNSFEQYF	TGTGCCAGCCGAAACAGTTTCGAGCAGTACTTC
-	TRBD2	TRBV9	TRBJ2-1	CASSPGGSGIPNEQFF	TGTGCCAGCAGCCCCGGTGGTAGCGGGATTCCCAATGAGCAGTTCTTC
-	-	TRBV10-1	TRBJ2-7	CASRLLSSYEQYF	TGCGCCAGCAGACTCCTGAGCTCCTACGAGCAGTACTTC
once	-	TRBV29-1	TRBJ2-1	CSVSDSEQFF	TGCAGCGTTTCGGACAGCGAGCAGTTCTTC
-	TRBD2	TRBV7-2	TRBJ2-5	CASSRSASGRAIETQYF	TGTGCCAGCAGCCGTTCGGCTAGCGGGAGGGCCATAGAGACCCAGTACTTC
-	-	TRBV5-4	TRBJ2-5	CASSFSETQYF	TGTGCCAGCAGCTTCTCCGAGACCCAGTACTTC
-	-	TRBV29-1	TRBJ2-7	CSVEDGQLSSYEQYF	TGCAGCGTTGAAGACGGACAGTTGAGCTCCTACGAGCAGTACTTC
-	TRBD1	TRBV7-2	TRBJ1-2	CASNWDRGGGYTF	TGTGCCAGCAACTGGGACAGGGGGGGAGGCTACACCTTC
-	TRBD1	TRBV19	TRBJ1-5	CASSTTGDNQPQHF	TGTGCCAGTAGTACGACAGGGGACAATCAGCCCCAGCATTTT
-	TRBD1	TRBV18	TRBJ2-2	CASTRGTGNGELFF	TGTGCCAGCACCCGAGGGACAGGGAACGGGGAGCTGTTTTTT
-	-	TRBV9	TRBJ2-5	CASSVTGTQKETQYF	TGTGCCAGCAGCGTGACCGGGACACAGAAAGAGACCCAGTACTTC
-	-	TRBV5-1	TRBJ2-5	CASSFGREETQYF	TGCGCCAGCAGCTTCGGCAGGGAAGAGACCCAGTACTTC
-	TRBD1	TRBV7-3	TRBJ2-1	CASSSSGTGGYNEQFF	TGTGCCAGCAGCTCCTCCGGGACAGGGGGATATAATGAGCAGTTCTTC
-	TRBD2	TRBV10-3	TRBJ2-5	CAIRTAGIEGTQYF	TGTGCCATCAGGACAGCGGGAATCGAAGGGACCCAGTACTTC
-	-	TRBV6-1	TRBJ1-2	CASLGQGSYGYTF	TGTGCCAGCCTTGGGCAGGGGAGCTATGGCTACACCTTC
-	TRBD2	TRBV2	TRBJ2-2	CASNPGGRSTGELFF	TGTGCCAGCAACCCGGGAGGACGAAGCACCGGGGAGCTGTTTTTT
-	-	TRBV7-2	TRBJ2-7	CASSLGISAYEQYF	TGTGCCAGCAGCTTAGGAATCTCGGCCTACGAGCAGTACTTC
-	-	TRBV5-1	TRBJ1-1	CASSLVVTGNTEAFF	TGCGCCAGCAGCTTGGTCGTGACAGGGAACACTGAAGCTTTCTTT